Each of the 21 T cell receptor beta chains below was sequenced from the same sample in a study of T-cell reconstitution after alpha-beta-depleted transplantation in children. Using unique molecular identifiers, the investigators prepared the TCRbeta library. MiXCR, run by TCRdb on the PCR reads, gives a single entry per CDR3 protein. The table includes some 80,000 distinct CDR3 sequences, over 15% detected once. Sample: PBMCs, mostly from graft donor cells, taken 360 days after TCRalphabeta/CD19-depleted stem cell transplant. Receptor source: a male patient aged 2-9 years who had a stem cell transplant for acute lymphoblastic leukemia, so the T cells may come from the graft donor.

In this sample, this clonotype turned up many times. The CDR3 region is CASSWSGQLNTEAFF. CDR3 DNA sequence: TGTGCCAGCAGCTGGTCGGGACAGCTTAACACTGAAGCTTTCTTT. The chain has TRBV4-2 and TRBJ1-1, with TRBD1 matching 7 bases. The CDR3 consists of 15 residues. From germline, CDR1 is LGHNA and CDR2 YNFKEQ. The V segment lost 5 bases and the J segment 2 bases; nucleotides outside the gene matches: 8.

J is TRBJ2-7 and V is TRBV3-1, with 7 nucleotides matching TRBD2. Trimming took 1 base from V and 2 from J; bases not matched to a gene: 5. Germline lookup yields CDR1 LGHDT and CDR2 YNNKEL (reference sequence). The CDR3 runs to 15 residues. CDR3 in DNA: TGTGCCAGCAGCCAAGCCTTTGCGGGAGCCTACGAGCAGTACTTC. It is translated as CASSQAFAGAYEQYF.

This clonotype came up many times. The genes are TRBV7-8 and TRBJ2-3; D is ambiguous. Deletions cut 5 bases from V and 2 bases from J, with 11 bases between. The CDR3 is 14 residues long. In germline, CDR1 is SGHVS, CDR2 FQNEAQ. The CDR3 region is CASSPGPFTDTQYF. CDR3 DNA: TGTGCCAGCAGCCCCGGACCGTTCACAGATACGCAGTATTTT. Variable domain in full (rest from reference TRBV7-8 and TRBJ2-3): GAGVSQSPRYKVAKRGQDVALRCDPISGHVSLFWYQQALGQGPEFLTYFQNEAQLDKSGLPSDRFFAERPEGSVSTLKIQRTQQEDSAVYLCASSPGPFTDTQYFGPGTRLTVL.

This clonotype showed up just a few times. CDR3 nucleotide sequence: TGTGCCACCAGTGATACAAGGGGTGGAGAGACCCAGTACTTC. This encodes CATSDTRGGETQYF. This rearrangement joins TRBV24-1 to TRBJ2-5, with D possibly being TRBD1 (5 bases). The germline V gene has CDR1 KGHDR and CDR2 SFDVKD. The CDR3 has 14 amino acids. The V end was cut by 3 bases, the J end by 4 bases, with 11 bases between.

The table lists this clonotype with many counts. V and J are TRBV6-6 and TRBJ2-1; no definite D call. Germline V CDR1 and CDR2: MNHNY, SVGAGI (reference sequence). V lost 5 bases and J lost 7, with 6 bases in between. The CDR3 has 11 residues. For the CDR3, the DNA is TGTGCCAGCAGTCAGAAAAATGAGCAGTTCTTC. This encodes CASSQKNEQFF.

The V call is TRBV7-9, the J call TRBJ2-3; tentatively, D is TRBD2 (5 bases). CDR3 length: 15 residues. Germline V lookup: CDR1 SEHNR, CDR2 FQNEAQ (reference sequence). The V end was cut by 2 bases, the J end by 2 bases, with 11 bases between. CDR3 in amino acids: CASSLIRGVTDTQYF. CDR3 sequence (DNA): TGTGCCAGCAGCTTAATCCGGGGAGTCACAGATACGCAGTATTTT.

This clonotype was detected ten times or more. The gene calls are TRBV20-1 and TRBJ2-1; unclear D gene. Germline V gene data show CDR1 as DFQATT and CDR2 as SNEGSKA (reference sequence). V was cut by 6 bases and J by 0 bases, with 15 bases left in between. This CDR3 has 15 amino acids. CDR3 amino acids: CSAGEDASSYNEQFF. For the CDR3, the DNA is TGCAGTGCCGGAGAGGACGCAAGCTCCTACAATGAGCAGTTCTTC.

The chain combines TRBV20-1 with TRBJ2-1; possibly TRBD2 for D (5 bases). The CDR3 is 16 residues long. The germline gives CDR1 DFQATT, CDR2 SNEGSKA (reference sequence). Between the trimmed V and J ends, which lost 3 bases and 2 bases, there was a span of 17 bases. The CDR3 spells CSASYPIAKPYNEQFF. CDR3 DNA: TGCAGTGCTAGTTATCCAATAGCGAAGCCCTACAATGAGCAGTTCTTC.

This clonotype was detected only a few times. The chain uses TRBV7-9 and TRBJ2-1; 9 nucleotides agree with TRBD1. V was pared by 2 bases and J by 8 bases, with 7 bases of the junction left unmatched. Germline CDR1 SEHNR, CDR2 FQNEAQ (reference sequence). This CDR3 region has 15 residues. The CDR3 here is CASSLWDRAWDEQFF. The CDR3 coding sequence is TGTGCCAGCAGCTTATGGGACAGGGCTTGGGATGAGCAGTTCTTC.

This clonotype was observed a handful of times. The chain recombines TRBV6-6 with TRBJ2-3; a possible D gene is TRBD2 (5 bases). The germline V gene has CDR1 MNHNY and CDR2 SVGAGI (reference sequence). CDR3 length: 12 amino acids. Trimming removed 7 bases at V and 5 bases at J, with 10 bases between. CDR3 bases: TGTGCCAGCACGGGATGGGAAGATACGCAGTATTTT. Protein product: CASTGWEDTQYF.

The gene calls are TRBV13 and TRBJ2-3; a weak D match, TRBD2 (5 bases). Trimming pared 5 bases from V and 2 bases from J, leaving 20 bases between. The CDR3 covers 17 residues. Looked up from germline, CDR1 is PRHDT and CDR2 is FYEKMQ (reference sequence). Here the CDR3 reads CASSLFVGSPTTDTQYF. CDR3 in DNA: TGTGCCAGCAGCCTCTTTGTGGGGAGCCCAACCACAGATACGCAGTATTTT.

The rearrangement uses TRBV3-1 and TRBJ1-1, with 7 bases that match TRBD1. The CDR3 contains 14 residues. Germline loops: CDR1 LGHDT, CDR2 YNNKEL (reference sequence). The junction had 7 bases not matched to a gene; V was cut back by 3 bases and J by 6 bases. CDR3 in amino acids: CASSHTTGRSEAFF. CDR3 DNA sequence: TGTGCCAGCAGCCACACGACAGGGAGGTCTGAAGCTTTCTTT.

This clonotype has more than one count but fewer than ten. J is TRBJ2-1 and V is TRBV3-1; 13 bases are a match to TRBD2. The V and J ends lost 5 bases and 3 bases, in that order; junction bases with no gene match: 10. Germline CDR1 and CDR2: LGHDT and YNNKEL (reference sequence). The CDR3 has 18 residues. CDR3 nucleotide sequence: TGTGCCAGCAGCAAGAGGACTAGCGGGAGATCTTTCTACAATGAGCAGTTCTTC. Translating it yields CASSKRTSGRSFYNEQFF.

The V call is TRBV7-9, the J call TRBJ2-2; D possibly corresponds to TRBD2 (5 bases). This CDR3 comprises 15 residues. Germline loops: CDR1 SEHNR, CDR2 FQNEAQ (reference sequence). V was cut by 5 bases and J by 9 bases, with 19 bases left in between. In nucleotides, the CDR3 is TGTGCCAGCAGCGGGCATGTGCGGGCACTCTGGGAGCTGTTTTTT. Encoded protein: CASSGHVRALWELFF.

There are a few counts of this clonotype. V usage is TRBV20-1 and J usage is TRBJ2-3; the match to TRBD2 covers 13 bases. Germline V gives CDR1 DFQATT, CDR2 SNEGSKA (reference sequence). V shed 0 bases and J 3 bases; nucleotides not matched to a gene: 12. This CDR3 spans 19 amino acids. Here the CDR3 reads CSARDMAGGLAGRTDTQYF. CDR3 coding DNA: TGCAGTGCTAGAGATATGGCCGGGGGACTAGCGGGAAGGACAGATACGCAGTATTTT.

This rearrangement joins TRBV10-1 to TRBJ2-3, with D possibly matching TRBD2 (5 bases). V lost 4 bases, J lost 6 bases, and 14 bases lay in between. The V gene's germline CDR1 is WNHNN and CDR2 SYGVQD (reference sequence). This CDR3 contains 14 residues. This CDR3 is CASSAAGLDDTQYF. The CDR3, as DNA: TGCGCCAGCAGTGCGGCGGGCCTCGACGATACGCAGTATTTT.

CDR3 loop: CASSLAGNYEQYF. Written as DNA, the CDR3 is TGCGCCAGCAGCTTAGCGGGAAACTACGAGCAGTACTTC. The chain combines TRBV5-1 with TRBJ2-7; the match to TRBD2 covers 7 bases. With V trimmed by 2 bases and J by 3 bases, 2 bases remained unmatched. The CDR3 length is 13 residues. CDR1 SGHRS and CDR2 YFSETQ come from the germline V gene.

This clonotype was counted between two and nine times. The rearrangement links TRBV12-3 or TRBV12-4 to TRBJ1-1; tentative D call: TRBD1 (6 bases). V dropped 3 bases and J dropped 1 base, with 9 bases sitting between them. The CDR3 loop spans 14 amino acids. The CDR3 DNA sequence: TGTGCCAGCAGTTTGGGGGCATGGAACACTGAAGCTTTCTTT. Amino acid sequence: CASSLGAWNTEAFF.

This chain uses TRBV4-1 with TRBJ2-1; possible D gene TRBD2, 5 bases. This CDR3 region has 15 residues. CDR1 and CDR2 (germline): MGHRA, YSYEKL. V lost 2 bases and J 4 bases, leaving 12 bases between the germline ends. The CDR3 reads CASSQTRIGYNEQFF. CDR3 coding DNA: TGCGCCAGCAGCCAAACTAGAATAGGTTACAATGAGCAGTTCTTC.

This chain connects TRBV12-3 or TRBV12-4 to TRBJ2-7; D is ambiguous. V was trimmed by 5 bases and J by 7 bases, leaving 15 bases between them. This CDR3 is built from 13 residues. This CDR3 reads CASSLGSSGEQYF. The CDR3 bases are TGTGCCAGCAGTCTCGGGTCCTCGGGTGAGCAGTACTTC.

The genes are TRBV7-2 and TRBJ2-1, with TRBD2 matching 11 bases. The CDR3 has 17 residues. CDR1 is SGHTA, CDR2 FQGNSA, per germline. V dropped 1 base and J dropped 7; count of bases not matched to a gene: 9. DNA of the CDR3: TGTGCCAGCAGCTTAGTGGCGCTAGCGGGAGGAGTAAATGAGCAGTTCTTC. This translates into CASSLVALAGGVNEQFF.